One T cell receptor beta chain is described in this entry. There is no known antigen for this receptor. Per-base quality was not reported, and no clone a single base away is much larger than it. The data are from a study of human T cells and chemical hapten exposure (TCRdb year 2021). For the wider study: For sensitization, 2% DPC in acetone was applied to an approximately 2 cm by approximately 2 cm area of upper inner arm skin. The study tracked peripheral blood TCR repertoire changes in vivo during primary and secondary sensitization to the hapten diphenylcyclopropenone (DPC) in alopecia patients. The patient cohort, mostly female, included alopecia areata with under or over 50% scalp involvement, alopecia totalis and alopecia universalis. Blood was sampled from patients pre-sensitization (week 0) and at 2, 6 and about 24 weeks after DPC sensitization. For TCR sequencing, blood came from some 31 alopecia patients at anywhere from one to four time points (pre-sensitization, 2, 6 and 24 weeks). Throughout the roughly 25-week study period, patients were also given weekly therapeutic DPC doses on the scalp. Libraries were pooled for sequencing, and variation in per-sample TCR yields was attributed mainly to small differences in library volumes within the pool. Patch testing on the upper back used Finn chambers containing 0.01% DPC, with scoring done after 6 days according to International Contact Dermatitis Research Group standards.

Receptor amplification or capture employed RACE. These reads were obtained on a NextSeq 500. During library preparation, unique molecular identifiers were attached to individual cDNA molecules so that TCRs could be counted quantitatively and reproducibly. Both TCR alpha and TCR beta chains were sequenced from each blood RNA sample. As for how the authors treated the data: Samples had a median of roughly 91,000 TCRs, with a range from about 23,224 to 750,000. The Decombinator software suite was used to annotate V, J and CDR3 in the TCR reads. For PS versus PT1 abundance plots, all samples were subsampled to the same number of TCRs (28,000). TCRs were defined as expanded if absent before sensitization and observed at least eight times at the 2-week time point. TCRdb passed the public sequencing reads through fastp at Q25 and MiXCR, retaining productive beta sequences. Rows with a matching CDR3 protein are joined into one entry that keeps the most common DNA and genes. None of the V and J calls come from the authors' own analysis; TCRdb made them. The sample contains approximately 49,000 distinct CDR3 sequences, about 10% of them found a single time. Just under 4.5% of the sample goes to the ten largest clones.

Study-wide findings and limitations: The number of PT1 expanded TCRs positively correlated with patch test score, significant at thresholds 8, 16 and 32 but not 4. After repeated subsampling, changes were observed in the strength of the expansion versus patch-test correlation and in the threshold at which the correlation became significant. Because every patient had alopecia, a presumed autoimmune disease, the patients' immune response might differ from that of healthy individuals. DPC sensitization did not change the number of TCRs with a frequency above 1 in 1000, and there was no evidence of changes in global repertoire structure. Significantly more large CDR3 similarity clusters were formed by expanded TCRs than by pre-sensitization or healthy control sets, consistent with antigen-driven responses.

V is cut back by 4 bases and J by 2 bases, with 6 bases in the junction unmatched. Sequences SGHRS (CDR1) and YFSETQ (CDR2) are obtained from the germline V gene. The CDR3 numbers 16 residues from cysteine through phenylalanine. Of all the DNA, just the CDR3 is kept, 48 bases in frame from base 1. The meaning of the sample's time point label: patch test 1, 2 weeks after DPC sensitization. Interpreted using the paper, the treatment or condition label stands for: therapeutic diphenylcyclopropenone sensitization with weekly scalp DPC. Blood at each patch-test visit was drawn before the patch test was applied. To be eligible, patients had to be aged 18 to 70, diagnosed with alopecia and judged suitable for DPC therapy, while pregnant patients were excluded. Total RNA was extracted from unfractionated whole blood that had been collected in Tempus Blood RNA tubes.

Recombination joined TRBV5-1 with TRBJ2-1, and 10 junction bases match TRBD2. This TCR was sampled from a woman aged 45-65 years with alopecia areata. Some clones in this sample may be carry-over from other donors' samples. This specimen consisted of whole blood, obtained in connection with sensitization to the hapten diphenylcyclopropenone (DPC). The CDR3 is CASSRTGTSAYNEQFF. The DNA sequence is given as TGCGCCAGCAGCCGTACCGGGACTAGCGCCTACAATGAGCAGTTCTTC.